The 32 T cell receptor beta chains below come from one sample, sequenced in a study of T and B cells in COVID-19 patients. Multiplex PCR with BIOMED2 TRB-A/B primer pools amplified TRB rearrangements. TCRdb processed the multiplex PCR reads anew with MiXCR; each CDR3 protein has one entry. The sample lists roughly 13,000 distinct CDR3 sequences, 25% occurring once. From blood, about 240-550 ng of genomic DNA served as TRB template. Sequences were obtained from blood. The receptor source for this set is a human donor who had recovered from COVID-19.

This clonotype occurred a few times. The rearrangement joins TRBV6-1 to TRBJ2-7; the match to TRBD2 covers 9 bases. The ends lost 4 bases at V and 3 bases at J; junction bases unmatched: 4. Germline lookup yields CDR1 MNHNS and CDR2 SASEGT. The CDR3 has 14 amino acids. CDR3 nucleotides: TGTGCCAGCAGTGCGGGACTAGCCGGCTACGAGCAGTACTTC. Its translation is CASSAGLAGYEQYF.

This chain links TRBV5-6 with TRBJ1-5, with D possibly being TRBD1 (6 bases). The CDR3 has 14 residues. Trimming removed 3 bases at V and 6 bases at J, with 13 bases between. CDR1 is SGHDT, CDR2 YYEEEE, per germline. The CDR3 loop reads CASSWGGLGQPQHF. DNA for the CDR3: TGTGCCAGCAGCTGGGGGGGGCTCGGTCAGCCCCAGCATTTT.

This clonotype was counted between two and nine times. The chain couples TRBV7-9 to TRBJ1-4; D ambiguous. V was cut by 3 bases and J by 5 bases, with 10 bases left in between. Germline loops: CDR1 SEHNR, CDR2 FQNEAQ (reference sequence). This CDR3 contains 14 residues. The CDR3 is CASSLVMANEKLFF. The CDR3 nucleotides are TGTGCCAGCAGCTTGGTAATGGCGAATGAAAAACTGTTTTTT.

The sample holds a few counts of this clonotype. The V gene is TRBV7-2, the J gene TRBJ2-1, with D hard to call. Germline V lookup: CDR1 SGHTA, CDR2 FQGNSA. The CDR3 is 12 residues long. V lost 0 bases, J lost 7 bases, and 4 bases lay in between. CDR3 coding DNA: TGTGCCAGCAGCTTAGCTCTAAATGAGCAGTTCTTC. Residues: CASSLALNEQFF.

This clonotype was observed a few times. The rearrangement uses TRBV12-3 or TRBV12-4 and TRBJ1-1; no firm D call. Deletions cut 1 base from V and 1 base from J, with 1 base between. CDR3 length: 12 amino acids. Here the CDR3 DNA reads TGTGCCAGCAGTTTAGGGAACACTGAAGCTTTCTTT. Translation gives CASSLGNTEAFF.

This sequence joins TRBV20-1 and TRBJ2-7; D is undetermined. The CDR3 is made up of 14 amino acids. Germline CDR1 reads DFQATT; CDR2 reads SNEGSKA (reference sequence). Between the trimmed V and J ends, which lost 5 bases and 3 bases, there was a span of 17 bases. CDR3 loop: CSAPLPADDYEQYF. The CDR3 DNA reads TGCAGTGCTCCCTTACCGGCCGACGACTACGAGCAGTACTTC.

The chain couples TRBV6-1 to TRBJ2-3; 11 nucleotides match TRBD2. Losses at the gene ends were 8 bases for V and 3 bases for J; bases not matched to a gene: 4. CDR1 MNHNS and CDR2 SASEGT come from the germline V gene. This CDR3 comprises 14 residues. The CDR3 DNA follows: TGTGCCAGCGTTCTAGCGGGGGGTACAGATACGCAGTATTTT. Protein sequence: CASVLAGGTDTQYF.

This clonotype is medium-sized (0.01 to 0.1%) in the sample. The chain combines TRBV6-5 with TRBJ2-7, with D possibly matching TRBD2 (5 bases). The CDR3 is 13 residues long. V gave up 6 bases and J gave up 6 bases, with 15 bases separating them. Germline lookup yields CDR1 MNHEY and CDR2 SVGAGI. For the CDR3, the DNA is TGTGCCAGCAGCTCAGGACTCCTCGGCGAGCAGTACTTC. Its translation is CASSSGLLGEQYF.

By sample share, this clonotype is medium-sized (0.01 to 0.1%). The chain joins TRBV19 to TRBJ2-7; possibly TRBD1 for D (6 bases). Trimming shortened V by 5 bases and J by 2 bases, and 16 bases separated the two germline ends. The CDR3 sequence is 15 residues long. Germline loops: CDR1 LNHDA, CDR2 SQIVND (reference sequence). The CDR3 coding sequence is TGTGCCAGTAGTGCGAACCCCAGGGGAGCCTACGAGCAGTACTTC. It encodes CASSANPRGAYEQYF.

By proportion, this clonotype is medium-sized. The J gene is TRBJ2-2, the V gene TRBV6-6; D may be TRBD1 (6 bases). Per germline, CDR1 MNHNY and CDR2 SVGAGI (reference sequence). V was shortened by 2 bases and J by 1 base, with 14 bases between the two germline ends. This CDR3 contains 17 residues. DNA for the CDR3: TGTGCCAGCAGTTACGCCGGGACACCTAGGAACACCGGGGAGCTGTTTTTT. Translating gives CASSYAGTPRNTGELFF.

This chain joins TRBV5-4 and TRBJ2-5; 10 nucleotides match TRBD1. This CDR3 region has 18 residues. Losses at the gene ends were 1 base for V and 0 bases for J; bases not matched to a gene: 9. Germline lookup yields CDR1 SGHNT and CDR2 YYREEE (reference sequence). This CDR3 is CASSLSGTGALYQETQYF. The CDR3 coding sequence is TGTGCCAGCAGCTTGAGCGGGACAGGGGCTCTGTACCAAGAGACCCAGTACTTC.

V usage is TRBV7-2 and J usage is TRBJ2-1; 8 nucleotides agree with TRBD1. V lost 5 bases to trimming and J lost 4 bases; unmatched junction nucleotides: 7. Germline values: CDR1 SGHTA, CDR2 FQGNSA. CDR3 length: 15 amino acids. This chain's CDR3 is CASSLNRGSYNEQFF. The CDR3, as DNA: TGTGCCAGCAGCCTTAACAGGGGGTCTTACAATGAGCAGTTCTTC.

V is TRBV12-3 or TRBV12-4 and J is TRBJ2-5; TRBD2 aligns across 13 bases. CDR3 length: 17 residues. V dropped 1 base and J dropped 4; count of bases not matched to a gene: 6. CDR3 sequence: CASSLGTSGGAGETQYF. The CDR3 nucleotides are TGTGCCAGCAGTTTAGGTACTAGCGGGGGGGCCGGAGAGACCCAGTACTTC.

This clonotype is medium-sized within its sample. The chain carries TRBV29-1 and TRBJ1-1; D remains unclear. Looked up from germline, CDR1 is SQVTM and CDR2 is ANQGSEA. The germline V and J ends were trimmed by 7 bases and 1 base, with 10 bases remaining between them. CDR3 length: 12 residues. CDR3 DNA: TGCAGCGCCCTGGGAGGGAACACTGAAGCTTTCTTT. The encoded protein is CSALGGNTEAFF.

The V and J genes are TRBV6-5 and TRBJ1-1, with a possible D match to TRBD1 (6 bases). V lost 7 bases and J 6 bases, leaving 21 bases between the germline ends. Germline V gene sequence: CDR1 MNHEY, CDR2 SVGAGI. The CDR3 spans 15 residues. In DNA form, the CDR3 reads TGTGCCAGCACCCCCGTAGAGGGGGGGGGTCCTGAAGCTTTCTTT. It specifies CASTPVEGGGPEAFF.

The J gene is TRBJ1-1, the V gene TRBV20-1, with 8 bases that match TRBD1. The CDR3 sequence is 14 residues long. CDR1 is DFQATT and CDR2 is SNEGSKA in the germline V gene (reference sequence). With 1 base clipped from V and 5 bases from J, the junction kept 6 bases outside the gene matches. CDR3 nucleotides: TGCAGTGCTAGAGGGGACAGGCGGTGGACTGAAGCTTTCTTT. It encodes CSARGDRRWTEAFF.

In its sample, this clonotype is medium-sized. This chain links TRBV29-1 with TRBJ1-2, with D possibly being TRBD1 (6 bases). This CDR3 contains 11 residues. V shed 7 bases and J shed 6 bases, with 12 bases lying between them. Germline V lookup: CDR1 SQVTM, CDR2 ANQGSEA. The CDR3 loop reads CSGGDKHGYTF. The CDR3 DNA follows: TGCAGCGGGGGGGACAAGCATGGCTACACCTTC.

This clonotype appeared many times. The chain joins TRBV6-5 to TRBJ2-3; 11 nucleotides agree with TRBD2. CDR3 length: 16 residues. Germline lookup yields CDR1 MNHEY and CDR2 SVGAGI. J lost 9 bases, V lost 2 bases, and 10 bases had no gene match. The CDR3 loop reads CASSYGVSGGGETQYF. The CDR3, as DNA: TGTGCCAGCAGTTACGGTGTTAGCGGGGGGGGAGAGACGCAGTATTTT.

A word on this clonotype: A much larger clone is a single base away; this may be a read error. This rearrangement joins TRBV6-1 to TRBJ2-2, with D perhaps given as TRBD1 or TRBD2 (5 bases each). CDR1 MNHNS and CDR2 SASEGT come from the germline V gene. CDR3 length: 14 residues. Here the CDR3 reads CASSGGADTGVLFF. CDR3 in DNA: TGTGCCAGCAGTGGAGGGGCGGACACCGGGGTGCTGTTTTTT.

This chain uses TRBV5-1 with TRBJ2-5; possibly TRBD1 for D (5 bases). Trimming took 0 bases from V and 4 from J, leaving 16 bases between them. Looked up from germline, CDR1 is SGHRS and CDR2 is YFSETQ. The CDR3 is made up of 16 amino acids. The CDR3 DNA reads TGCGCCAGCAGCTTGGACGGGTCACCTAGGGGAGAGACCCAGTACTTC. Translated: CASSLDGSPRGETQYF.

The chain joins TRBV10-3 to TRBJ2-3; no definite D call. The V and J ends lost 3 bases and 6 bases respectively, with 16 bases between them. The CDR3 has 15 amino acids. The germline CDR1 and CDR2 sequences are ENHRY and SYGVKD. The chain's CDR3 is CAISDASIGLDTQYF. The CDR3 DNA sequence: TGTGCCATCAGTGACGCCAGTATTGGTTTGGATACGCAGTATTTT.

By frequency in the sample, this clonotype is medium-sized. This chain links TRBV6-5 with TRBJ2-2, with 8 nucleotides matching TRBD1. The germline gives CDR1 MNHEY, CDR2 SVGAGI. This CDR3 spans 16 amino acids. V was clipped by 6 bases and J by 4 bases; unmatched bases: 10. The CDR3 DNA reads TGTGCCAGCAGGGCGGACAGGGCGAAAAGCACCGGGGAGCTGTTTTTT. Its translation: CASRADRAKSTGELFF.

By frequency in the sample, this clonotype is medium-sized. The V and J genes are TRBV29-1 and TRBJ2-5; D gene unclear. With 8 bases removed from V and 5 bases from J, the gap between germline ends came to 9 bases. The germline V gene has CDR1 SQVTM and CDR2 ANQGSEA. This CDR3 has 10 residues. The CDR3 nucleotides read TGCAGCCTCCCCCGGGAGACCCAGTACTTC. It yields the protein CSLPRETQYF.

By share, this clonotype ranks as medium-sized. The V and J genes are TRBV18 and TRBJ2-3, with 12 nucleotides matching TRBD2. Germline values: CDR1 KGHSH, CDR2 LQKENI. Trimming removed 4 bases from V and 1 base from J; junction bases left unmatched: 0. The CDR3 covers 15 residues. CDR3 bases: TGTGCCAGCTCACGGACTAGCGGGGGCACAGATACGCAGTATTTT. This sequence encodes CASSRTSGGTDTQYF.

The table lists this clonotype with many counts. V gene TRBV24-1 combines with J gene TRBJ2-1; TRBD1 matches 7 bases. The germline gives CDR1 KGHDR, CDR2 SFDVKD. Trimming removed 4 bases from V and 0 bases from J; junction bases left unmatched: 5. This CDR3 has 16 amino acids. CDR3 loop: CATSDRQGLSYNEQFF. DNA of the CDR3: TGTGCCACCAGTGACCGACAGGGTCTCTCCTACAATGAGCAGTTCTTC.

This clonotype was recorded only once. CDR3: CASSYRPLGNQPQHF. The CDR3, as DNA: TGTGCCAGCAGCTATCGACCCCTCGGGAATCAGCCCCAGCATTTT. J is TRBJ1-5 and V is TRBV12-3 or TRBV12-4; D unclear. The CDR3 is 15 residues long. The ends were cut back, 6 bases at V and 4 bases at J, with 16 bases in the middle.

The chain carries TRBV6-1 and TRBJ1-6; no firm D call. This CDR3 region has 13 residues. V gave up 6 bases and J gave up 2 bases, with 5 bases separating them. Germline lookup yields CDR1 MNHNS and CDR2 SASEGT. CDR3 sequence reads: CASSAAYNSPLHF. The CDR3 nucleotides read TGTGCCAGCAGCGCGGCCTATAATTCACCCCTCCACTTT.

This clonotype was seen ten or more times. V is TRBV12-3 or TRBV12-4 and J is TRBJ2-3; unclear D gene. The CDR3 spans 14 residues. The V end was cut by 0 bases, the J end by 0 bases, with 4 bases between. The DNA of the CDR3 is TGTGCCAGCAGTTTAGCGTTAAGCACAGATACGCAGTATTTT. Translation: CASSLALSTDTQYF.

The table lists this clonotype with many counts. The CDR3 nucleotides are TGTGCCAGCAGTACGCCGCGGGCGTCCCAATTAGGCGCTGAAGCTTTCTTT. Protein: CASSTPRASQLGAEAFF. The chain couples TRBV12-3 or TRBV12-4 to TRBJ1-1; D unresolved. CDR3 size: 17 residues. Trimming shortened V by 5 bases and J by 6 bases, and 25 bases separated the two germline ends.

This clonotype was counted many times. The chain employs TRBV27 and TRBJ2-1; no reliable D call. The CDR3 totals 14 residues. Trimming removed 0 bases from V and 3 bases from J, with 6 bases in between. Germline values: CDR1 MNHEY, CDR2 SMNVEV (reference sequence). CDR3 loop: CASSLSVIYNEQFF. CDR3 bases: TGTGCCAGCAGTTTATCGGTTATCTACAATGAGCAGTTCTTC.

The V and J genes are TRBV11-2 and TRBJ2-1; 7 nucleotides align to TRBD1. This CDR3 is built from 16 residues. CDR1 is SGHAT and CDR2 is FQNNGV in the germline V gene. V trimming: 5 bases; J trimming: 0 bases; junction bases outside the gene matches: 7. CDR3 nucleotide sequence: TGTGCCAGCAGCCGACAGGGATTATACTCCTACAATGAGCAGTTCTTC. Amino acids: CASSRQGLYSYNEQFF.

V usage is TRBV5-1 and J usage is TRBJ1-1; 9 bases agree with TRBD1. Germline V gives CDR1 SGHRS, CDR2 YFSETQ. Germline trimming cut 0 bases from V and 4 bases from J; bases unmatched to any gene: 4. CDR3 length: 15 residues. The chain's CDR3 is CASSLDRGLSTEAFF. Here the CDR3 DNA reads TGCGCCAGCAGCTTGGACAGGGGGCTTTCCACTGAAGCTTTCTTT.